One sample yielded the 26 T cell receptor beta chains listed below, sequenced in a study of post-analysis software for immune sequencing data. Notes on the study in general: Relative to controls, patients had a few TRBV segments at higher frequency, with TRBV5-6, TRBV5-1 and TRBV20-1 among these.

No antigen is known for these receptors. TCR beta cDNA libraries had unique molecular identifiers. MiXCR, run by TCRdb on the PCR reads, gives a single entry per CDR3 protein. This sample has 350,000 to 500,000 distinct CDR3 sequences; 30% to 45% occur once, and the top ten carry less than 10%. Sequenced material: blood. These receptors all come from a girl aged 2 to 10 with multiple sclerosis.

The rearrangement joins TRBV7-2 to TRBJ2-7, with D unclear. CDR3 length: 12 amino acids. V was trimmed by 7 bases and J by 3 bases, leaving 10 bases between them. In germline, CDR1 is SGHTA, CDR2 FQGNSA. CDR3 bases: TGTGCCAGCACCAACGTGGTCTACGAGCAGTACTTC. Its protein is CASTNVVYEQYF.

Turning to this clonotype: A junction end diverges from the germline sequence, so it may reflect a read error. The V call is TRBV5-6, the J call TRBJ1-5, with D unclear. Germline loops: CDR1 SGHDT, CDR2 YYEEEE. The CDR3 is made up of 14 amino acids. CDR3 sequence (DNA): TGTGCCAGCAGCTCCGTGACACGCAATCGGCCCCAGCATTTT. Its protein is CASSSVTRNRPQHF.

The CDR3 sequence: CASSYFLQETQYF. The DNA of the CDR3 is TGTGCCAGCAGTTACTTCCTTCAAGAGACCCAGTACTTC. The rearrangement uses TRBV6-5 and TRBJ2-5; D remains ambiguous. Germline V gene data show CDR1 as MNHEY and CDR2 as SVGAGI. This CDR3 contains 13 residues. Trimming left V 1 base short and J 2 bases short, with 5 bases between.

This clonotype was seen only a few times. The CDR3 loop is CSVILAGIYNEQFF. The CDR3 nucleotides are TGCAGCGTTATACTAGCGGGGATTTACAATGAGCAGTTCTTC. The V call is TRBV29-1, the J call TRBJ2-1, with 10 bases lining up with TRBD2. With 5 bases clipped from V and 4 bases from J, the junction kept 5 bases outside the gene matches. Germline V CDR1 and CDR2: SQVTM, ANQGSEA. This CDR3 has 14 residues.

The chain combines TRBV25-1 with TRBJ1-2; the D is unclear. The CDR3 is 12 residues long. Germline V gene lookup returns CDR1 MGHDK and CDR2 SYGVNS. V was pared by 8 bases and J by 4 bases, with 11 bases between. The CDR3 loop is CASPRSPYGYTF. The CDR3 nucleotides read TGTGCCAGCCCACGAAGTCCCTATGGCTACACCTTC.

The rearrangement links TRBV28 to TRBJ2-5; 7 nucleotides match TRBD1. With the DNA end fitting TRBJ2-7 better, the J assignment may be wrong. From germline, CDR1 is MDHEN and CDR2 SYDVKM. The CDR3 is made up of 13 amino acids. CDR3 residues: CASRRDRLNEQYF. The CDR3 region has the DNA TGTGCCAGCAGACGGGACAGACTGAACGAGCAGTACTTC.

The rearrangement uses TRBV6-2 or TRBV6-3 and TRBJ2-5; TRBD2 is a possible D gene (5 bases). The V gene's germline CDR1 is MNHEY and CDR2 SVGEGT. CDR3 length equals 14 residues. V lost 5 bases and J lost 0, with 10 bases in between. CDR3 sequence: CASSVAGNQETQYF. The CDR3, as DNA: TGTGCCAGCAGTGTGGCGGGTAACCAAGAGACCCAGTACTTC.

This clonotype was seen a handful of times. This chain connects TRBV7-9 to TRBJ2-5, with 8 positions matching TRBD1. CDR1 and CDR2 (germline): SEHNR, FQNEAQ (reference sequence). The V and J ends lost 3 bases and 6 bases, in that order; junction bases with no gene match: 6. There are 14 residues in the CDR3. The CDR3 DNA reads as TGTGCCAGCAGCTTCGAAAACAGGGGGAAGACCCAGTACTTC. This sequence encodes CASSFENRGKTQYF.

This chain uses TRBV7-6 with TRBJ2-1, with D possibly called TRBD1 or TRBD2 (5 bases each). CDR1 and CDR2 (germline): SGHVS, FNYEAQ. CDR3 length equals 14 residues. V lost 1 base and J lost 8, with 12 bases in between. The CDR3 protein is CASSLVTGGDEQFF. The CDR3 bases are TGTGCCAGCAGCTTAGTTACAGGAGGCGATGAGCAGTTCTTC.

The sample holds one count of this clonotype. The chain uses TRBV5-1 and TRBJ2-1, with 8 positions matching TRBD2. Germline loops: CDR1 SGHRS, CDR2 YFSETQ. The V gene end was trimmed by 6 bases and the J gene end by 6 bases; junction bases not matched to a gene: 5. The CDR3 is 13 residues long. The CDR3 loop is CASKSGGSNEQFF. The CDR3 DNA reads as TGCGCCAGCAAATCGGGGGGGAGCAATGAGCAGTTCTTC.

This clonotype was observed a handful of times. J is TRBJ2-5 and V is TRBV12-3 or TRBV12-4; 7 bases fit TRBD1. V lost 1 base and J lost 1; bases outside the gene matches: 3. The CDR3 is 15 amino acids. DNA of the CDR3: TGTGCCAGCAGTTTAGAGGGGGCCAGCCAAGAGACCCAGTACTTC. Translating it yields CASSLEGASQETQYF.

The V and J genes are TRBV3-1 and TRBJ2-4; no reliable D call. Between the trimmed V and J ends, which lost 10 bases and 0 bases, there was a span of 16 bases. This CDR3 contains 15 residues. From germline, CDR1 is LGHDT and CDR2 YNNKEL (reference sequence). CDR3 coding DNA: TGTGCCACTAGTCGGACGGGTGTAGCCAAAAACATTCAGTACTTC. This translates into CATSRTGVAKNIQYF.

The DNA for the CDR3 is TGTGCCAGTAGTAGCGGTAGGCCTGAAGCTTTCTTT. This translates into CASSSGRPEAFF. The chain employs TRBV19 and TRBJ1-1, with D unresolved. Germline CDR1 is LNHDA and CDR2 is SQIVND (reference sequence). The V gene lost 4 bases and the J gene lost 6 bases, with 9 bases spanning the gap. The CDR3 length is 12 residues.

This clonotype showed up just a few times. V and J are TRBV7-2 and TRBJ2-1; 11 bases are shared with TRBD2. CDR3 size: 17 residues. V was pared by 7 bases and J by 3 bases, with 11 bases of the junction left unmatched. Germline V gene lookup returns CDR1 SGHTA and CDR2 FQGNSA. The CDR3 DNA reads TGTGCCAGCAACCCGCGGGCTAGCGGGAGGAACTACAATGAGCAGTTCTTC. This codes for CASNPRASGRNYNEQFF.

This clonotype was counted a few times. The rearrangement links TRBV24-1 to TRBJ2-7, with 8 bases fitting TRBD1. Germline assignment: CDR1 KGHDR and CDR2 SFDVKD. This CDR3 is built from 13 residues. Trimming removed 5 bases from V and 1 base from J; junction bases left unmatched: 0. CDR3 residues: CATSGQGSYEQYF. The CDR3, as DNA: TGTGCCACCAGTGGACAGGGGTCCTACGAGCAGTACTTC.

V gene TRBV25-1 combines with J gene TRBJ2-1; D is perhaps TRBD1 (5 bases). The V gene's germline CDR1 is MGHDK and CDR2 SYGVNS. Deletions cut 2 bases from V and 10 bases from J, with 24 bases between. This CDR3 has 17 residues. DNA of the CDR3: TGTGCCAGCAGTGAACGAATCGCAGGGCCCCTTCTCTACGAGCAGTTCTTC. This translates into CASSERIAGPLLYEQFF.

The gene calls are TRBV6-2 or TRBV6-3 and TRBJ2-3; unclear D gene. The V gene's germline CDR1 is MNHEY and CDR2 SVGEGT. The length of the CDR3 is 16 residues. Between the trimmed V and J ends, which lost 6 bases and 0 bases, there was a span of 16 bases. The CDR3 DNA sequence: TGTGCCAGCAGACGCGACAACTCTCCGAGCACAGATACGCAGTATTTT. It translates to CASRRDNSPSTDTQYF.

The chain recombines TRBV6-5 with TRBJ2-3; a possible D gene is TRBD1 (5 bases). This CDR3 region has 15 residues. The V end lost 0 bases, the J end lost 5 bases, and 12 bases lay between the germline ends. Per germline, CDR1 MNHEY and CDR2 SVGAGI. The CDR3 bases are TGTGCCAGCAGTTACTCGACGTCAGGGATAGATACGCAGTATTTT. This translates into CASSYSTSGIDTQYF.

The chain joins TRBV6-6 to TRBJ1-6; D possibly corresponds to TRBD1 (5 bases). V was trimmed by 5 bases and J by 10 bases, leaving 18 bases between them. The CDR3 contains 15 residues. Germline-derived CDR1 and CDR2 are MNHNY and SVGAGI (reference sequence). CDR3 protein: CASSPGLPDGSPLHF. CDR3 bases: TGTGCCAGCAGTCCGGGACTACCGGATGGCTCACCCCTCCACTTT.

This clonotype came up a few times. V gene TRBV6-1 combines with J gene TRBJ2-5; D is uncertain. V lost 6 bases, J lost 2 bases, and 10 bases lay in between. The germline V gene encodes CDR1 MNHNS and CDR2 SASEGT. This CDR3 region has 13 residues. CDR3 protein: CASSRRLQETQYF. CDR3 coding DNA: TGTGCCAGCAGCCGACGGCTACAAGAGACCCAGTACTTC.

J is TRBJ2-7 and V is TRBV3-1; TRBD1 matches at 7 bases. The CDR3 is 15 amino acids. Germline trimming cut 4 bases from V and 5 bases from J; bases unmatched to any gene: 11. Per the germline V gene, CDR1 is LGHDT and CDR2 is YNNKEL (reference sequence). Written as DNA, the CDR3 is TGTGCCAGCAGCCTCCAGGCAGGGGGTCAGGACGAGCAGTACTTC. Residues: CASSLQAGGQDEQYF.

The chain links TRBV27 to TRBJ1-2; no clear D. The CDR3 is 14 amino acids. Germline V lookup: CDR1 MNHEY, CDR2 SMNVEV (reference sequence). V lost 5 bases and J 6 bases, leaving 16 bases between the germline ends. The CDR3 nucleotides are TGTGCCAGCAGTCCCGAGGGATCCTGGGATGGCTACACCTTC. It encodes CASSPEGSWDGYTF.

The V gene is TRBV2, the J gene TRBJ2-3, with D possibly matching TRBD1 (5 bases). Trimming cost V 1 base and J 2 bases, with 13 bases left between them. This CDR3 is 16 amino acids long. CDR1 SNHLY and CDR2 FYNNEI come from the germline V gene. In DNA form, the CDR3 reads TGTGCCAGCAGTGAAGACAGGCCCAGCCCCACAGATACGCAGTATTTT. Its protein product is CASSEDRPSPTDTQYF.

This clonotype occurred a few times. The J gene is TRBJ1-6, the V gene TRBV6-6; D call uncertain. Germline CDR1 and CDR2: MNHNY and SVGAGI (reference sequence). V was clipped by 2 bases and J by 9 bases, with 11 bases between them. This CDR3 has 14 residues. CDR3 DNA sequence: TGTGCCAGCAGTTACGAGGACTCAAGTTCACCCCTCCACTTT. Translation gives CASSYEDSSSPLHF.

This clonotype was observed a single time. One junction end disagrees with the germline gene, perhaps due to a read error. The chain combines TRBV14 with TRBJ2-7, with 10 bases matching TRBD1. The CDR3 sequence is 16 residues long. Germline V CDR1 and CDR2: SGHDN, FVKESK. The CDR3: CAGSPGRRTGGYEQYF. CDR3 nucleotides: TGTGCCGGCAGCCCCGGCCGGCGGACAGGGGGTTACGAGCAGTACTTC.

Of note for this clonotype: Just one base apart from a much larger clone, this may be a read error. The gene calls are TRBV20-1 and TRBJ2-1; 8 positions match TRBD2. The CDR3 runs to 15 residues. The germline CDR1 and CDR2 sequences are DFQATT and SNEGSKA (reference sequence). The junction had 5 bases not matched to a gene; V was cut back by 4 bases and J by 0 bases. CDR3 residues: CSAKATSASYNEQFF. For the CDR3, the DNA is TGCAGTGCTAAGGCGACTAGCGCCTCCTACAATGAGCAGTTCTTC.